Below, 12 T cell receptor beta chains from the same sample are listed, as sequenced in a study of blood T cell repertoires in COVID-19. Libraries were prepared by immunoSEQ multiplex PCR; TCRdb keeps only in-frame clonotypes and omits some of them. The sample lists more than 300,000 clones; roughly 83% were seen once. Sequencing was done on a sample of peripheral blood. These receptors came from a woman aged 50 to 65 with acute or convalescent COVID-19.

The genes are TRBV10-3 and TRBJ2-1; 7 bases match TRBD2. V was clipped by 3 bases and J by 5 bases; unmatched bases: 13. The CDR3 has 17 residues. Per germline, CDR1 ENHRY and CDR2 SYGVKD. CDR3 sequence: CAISEELTSLINNEQFF. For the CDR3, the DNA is TGTGCCATCAGTGAAGAATTGACTAGCCTAATAAACAATGAGCAGTTCTTC.

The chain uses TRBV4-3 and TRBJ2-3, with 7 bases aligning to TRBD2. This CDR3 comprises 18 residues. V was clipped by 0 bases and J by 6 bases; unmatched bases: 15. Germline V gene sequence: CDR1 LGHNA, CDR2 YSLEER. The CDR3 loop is CASSQDMGREWFQDTQYF. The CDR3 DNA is TGCGCCAGCAGCCAAGATATGGGGCGGGAGTGGTTTCAGGATACGCAGTATTTT.

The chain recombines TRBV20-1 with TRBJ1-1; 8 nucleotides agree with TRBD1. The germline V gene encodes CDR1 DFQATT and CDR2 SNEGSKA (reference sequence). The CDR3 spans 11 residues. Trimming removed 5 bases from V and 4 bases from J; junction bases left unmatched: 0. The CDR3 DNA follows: TGCAGTGCTGACAGGGGCACTGAAGCTTTCTTT. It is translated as CSADRGTEAFF.

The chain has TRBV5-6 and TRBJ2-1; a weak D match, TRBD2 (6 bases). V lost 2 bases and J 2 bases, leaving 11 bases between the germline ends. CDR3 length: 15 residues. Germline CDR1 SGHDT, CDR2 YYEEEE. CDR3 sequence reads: CASSLRTGAYNEQFF. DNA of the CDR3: TGTGCCAGCAGCTTAAGGACGGGGGCCTACAATGAGCAGTTCTTC.

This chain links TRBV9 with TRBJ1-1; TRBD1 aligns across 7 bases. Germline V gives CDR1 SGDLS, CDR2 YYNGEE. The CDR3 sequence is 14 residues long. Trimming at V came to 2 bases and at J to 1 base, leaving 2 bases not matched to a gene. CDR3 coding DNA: TGTGCCAGCAGCGTCACAGGGGCGAACACTGAAGCTTTCTTT. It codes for CASSVTGANTEAFF.

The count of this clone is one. CDR3 region: CASSLSDTQYF. CDR3 nucleotide sequence: TGTGCCAGCAGCTTATCGGATACGCAGTATTTT. V usage is TRBV7-9 and J usage is TRBJ2-3; no clear D. Between the trimmed V and J ends, which lost 2 bases and 6 bases, there was a span of 3 bases. Germline CDR1 and CDR2: SEHNR and FQNEAQ (reference sequence). The CDR3 has 11 residues.

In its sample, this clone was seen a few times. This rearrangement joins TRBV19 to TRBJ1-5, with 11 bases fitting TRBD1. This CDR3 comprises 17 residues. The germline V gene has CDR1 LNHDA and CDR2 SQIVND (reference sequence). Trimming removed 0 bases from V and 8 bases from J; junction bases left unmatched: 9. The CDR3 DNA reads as TGTGCCAGTAGTATAGATTGGGACAGGGGGATCCGAGAGCCCCAGCATTTT. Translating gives CASSIDWDRGIREPQHF.

The CDR3 reads CASSPPVQATLGQLFF. The DNA of the CDR3 is TGTGCCAGCTCACCACCCGTGCAGGCAACCCTGGGGCAACTGTTTTTT. This rearrangement joins TRBV18 to TRBJ1-4, with D possibly matching TRBD1 (5 bases). The CDR3 is 16 residues long. Per the germline V gene, CDR1 is KGHSH and CDR2 is LQKENI. With 0 bases removed from V and 12 bases from J, the gap between germline ends came to 20 bases. Looking up the rest from reference TRBV18 and TRBJ1-4 gives the full variable domain: NAGVMQNPRHLVRRRGQEARLRCSPMKGHSHVYWYRQLPEEGLKFMVYLQKENIIDESGMPKERFSAEFPKEGPSILRIQQVVRGDSAAYFCASSPPVQATLGQLFFGSGTQLSVL.

Here the CDR3 DNA reads TGTGCCAGCAGACCCCAGGTTTCGTACGGGGAGGCTTTCTTT. It specifies CASRPQVSYGEAFF. The chain employs TRBV6-5 and TRBJ1-1; D remains ambiguous. V dropped 6 bases and J dropped 11 bases, with 22 bases sitting between them. Per the germline V gene, CDR1 is MNHEY and CDR2 is SVGAGI. CDR3 size: 14 residues.

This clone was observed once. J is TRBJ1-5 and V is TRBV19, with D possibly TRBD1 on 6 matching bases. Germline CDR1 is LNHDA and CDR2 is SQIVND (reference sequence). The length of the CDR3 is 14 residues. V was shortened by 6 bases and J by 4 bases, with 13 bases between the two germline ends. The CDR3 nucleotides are TGTGCCAGTAGAACCGGGACATTTAATCAGCCCCAGCATTTT. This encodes CASRTGTFNQPQHF. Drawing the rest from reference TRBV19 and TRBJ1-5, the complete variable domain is DGGITQSPKYLFRKEGQNVTLSCEQNLNHDAMYWYRQDPGQGLRLIYYSQIVNDFQKGDIAEGYSVSREKKESFPLTVTSAQKNPTAFYLCASRTGTFNQPQHFGDGTRLSIL.

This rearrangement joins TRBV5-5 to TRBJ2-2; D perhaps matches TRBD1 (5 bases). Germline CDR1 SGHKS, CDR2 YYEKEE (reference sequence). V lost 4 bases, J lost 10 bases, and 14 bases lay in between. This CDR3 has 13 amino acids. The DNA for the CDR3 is TGTGCCAGCAGCAAGGGGCCATTCCAGGAGCTGTTTTTT. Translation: CASSKGPFQELFF. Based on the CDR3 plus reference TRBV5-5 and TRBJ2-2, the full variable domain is DAGVTQSPTHLIKTRGQQVTLRCSPISGHKSVSWYQQVLGQGPQFIFQYYEKEERGRGNFPDRFSARQFPNYSSELNVNALLLGDSALYLCASSKGPFQELFFGEGSRLTVL.

The CDR3 spells CASSRRQGVYGYTF. CDR3 nucleotides: TGTGCCAGTAGCCGTCGACAGGGGGTCTATGGCTACACCTTC. The V call is TRBV19, the J call TRBJ1-2, with 9 bases lining up with TRBD1. Trimming cost V 6 bases and J 4 bases; bases outside gene matches: 6. CDR1 and CDR2 (germline): LNHDA, SQIVND (reference sequence). This CDR3 has 14 residues.